This is a list of T cell receptor beta chains from one sample in a study of OX40 agonist ivuxolimab in advanced cancers. The protocol was immunoSEQ multiplex PCR, while the TCRdb copy is restricted to in-frame clones and leaves out a portion. The data contain 50,000 to 55,000 clones, 84% of them seen just once; the ten biggest clones take up around 4.6%. Sequencing used CD4+ or CD8+ T cells sorted from blood, obtained in a trial of the OX40 agonist ivuxolimab. These receptors all stem from an adult with an advanced solid tumor such as melanoma, head and neck, liver or kidney cancer. CDR3s include the opening cysteine and the closing phenylalanine or tryptophan. Part of the rows lack a size; the others show once, few, many or a class for expanded clones.

J | V | size | CDR3
TRBJ1-1 | TRBV25-1 | . | CASSDNLNTEAFF
TRBJ2-7 | TRBV11-2 | . | CASSLPGSVYEQCF
TRBJ2-1 | TRBV19 | . | CASSLFRAGLYNEQFF
TRBJ2-7 | TRBV21-1 | . | CASSILDRGAYEQYF
TRBJ1-1 | TRBV6-1 | . | CASSETGNTEAFF
TRBJ1-1 | TRBV5-1 | . | CASSLVGQKNTEAFF
TRBJ2-3 | TRBV7-3 | . | CASSLIQGARDTQYF
TRBJ2-1 | TRBV11-3 | . | CASSLAPGTDYNEQFF
TRBJ1-6 | TRBV9 | . | CASSISDNSPLHF
TRBJ2-1 | TRBV29-1 | . | CSVGSPRGVNNEQFF
TRBJ1-2 | TRBV19 | . | CASSGTGQSYGYTF
TRBJ2-7 | TRBV9 | . | CASSRTPSYEQYF
TRBJ2-5 | TRBV5-5 | . | CASSLAGLETQYF
TRBJ2-5 | TRBV4-2 | . | CASSQVRLDGGEGTQYF
TRBJ1-2 | TRBV19 | . | CACGHYGYTF
TRBJ2-5 | TRBV5-4 | . | CASSLGDSQETQYF
TRBJ2-7 | TRBV11-3 | . | CASSPGQGTNEQYF
TRBJ2-7 | TRBV19 | once | CASSNLDRGENIF
TRBJ2-5 | TRBV7-2 | . | CASSLGTSGYQETQYF
TRBJ2-1 | TRBV15 | . | CATSRDARDSRWNEQFF
TRBJ1-2 | TRBV25-1 | . | CASSDGGGSSNYGYTF
TRBJ2-7 | TRBV11-3 | . | CASSSGTGRVEQYF
TRBJ2-5 | TRBV7-6 | once | CASSSQPGQLGETQYF
TRBJ2-3 | TRBV28 | . | CASSSPGGSGDTQYF
TRBJ2-1 | TRBV2 | . | CASSSSGYNEQFF
TRBJ2-7 | TRBV7-2 | . | CASSPDRNYEQYF
TRBJ2-2 | TRBV10-3 | . | CAIRAGTETGELFF
TRBJ2-5 | TRBV5-1 | . | CASSLGQETQYF
TRBJ2-2 | TRBV7-9 | once | CASSVVAGLNTGELFF
TRBJ2-3 | TRBV27 | . | CASSFGVRTSGSPDTQYF
TRBJ2-2 | TRBV19 | . | CASSLGNLGAGELFF
TRBJ2-7 | TRBV10-3 | once | CAISEGRSSYEQYF
TRBJ2-2 | TRBV5-1 | . | CASSEDRVIGELFF
TRBJ1-4 | TRBV5-1 | . | CASSRTGGIGNEKLFF
TRBJ1-1 | TRBV10-3 | . | CAINGGQGTEAFF
TRBJ2-5 | TRBV7-2 | . | CASSPNRGGSFGETQYF
TRBJ2-7 | TRBV10-2 | . | CASSEDLGTYEQYF
TRBJ2-7 | TRBV5-8 | . | CASSQDYNLAGYEQYF
TRBJ2-1 | TRBV7-7 | . | CASSLATEETEQFF
TRBJ2-7 | TRBV9 | . | CASSVGNRGYEQYF
TRBJ2-5 | TRBV7-9 | . | CASSLTLAGTQETQYF
TRBJ2-1 | TRBV7-2 | . | CASSLAAMGEQFF
TRBJ1-1 | TRBV7-2 | few | CASSLVGDVRATEAFF
TRBJ1-1 | TRBV5-1 | once | CASSLVGTGGQYTEAFF
TRBJ2-2 | TRBV27 | . | CASRLAGRIDTGELFF
TRBJ2-5 | TRBV25-1 | . | CASSEFGGVETQYF
TRBJ2-7 | TRBV5-1 | . | CASSLAPGTTYEQYF
TRBJ1-1 | TRBV19 | . | CASSSPGTGVTEAFF
TRBJ2-7 | TRBV14 | . | CASSQARTSGSSYEQYF
TRBJ2-7 | TRBV29-1 | once | CSVVRQNLFYEQYF
TRBJ1-6 | TRBV9 | once | CASSSGGTGVSPLHF
TRBJ2-5 | TRBV21-1 | . | CASSKVGETQYF
TRBJ2-6 | TRBV29-1 | . | CSVNTGAGANVLTF